Below are 15 T cell receptor beta chains sequenced from a single sample in a study of blood T cell repertoires in COVID-19. Generated by immunoSEQ multiplex PCR, the TCRdb table keeps only in-frame clones and is missing some. This repertoire shows approximately 250,000 clones, roughly 88% found once; its top ten account for 5% to 7%. What was sequenced was peripheral blood. These receptors originate from a woman older than 75 with COVID-19, enrolled during active disease.

V is TRBV4-2 and J is TRBJ2-2, with a weak D call TRBD2 (5 bases). The V end was cut by 0 bases, the J end by 5 bases, with 10 bases between. The germline V gene encodes CDR1 LGHNA and CDR2 YNFKEQ. CDR3 length: 15 residues. CDR3 nucleotide sequence: TGTGCCAGCAGCCAAGAGGCTAGAGGGACCGGGGAGCTGTTTTTT. It translates to CASSQEARGTGELFF.

This clone has just one count. V usage is TRBV30 and J usage is TRBJ1-5; D not resolved. The germline V gene has CDR1 GTSNPN and CDR2 SVGIG (reference sequence). The CDR3 has 14 amino acids. V shed 1 base and J shed 2 bases, with 9 bases lying between them. In DNA form, the CDR3 reads TGTGCCTGGAGTGCAGGCAGCCGCAATCAGCCCCAGCATTTT. It yields the protein CAWSAGSRNQPQHF.

This clone was seen a few times. The J gene is TRBJ1-1, the V gene TRBV2; TRBD1 is a possible D gene (5 bases). Trimming shortened V by 7 bases and J by 2 bases, and 11 bases separated the two germline ends. Germline V CDR1 and CDR2: SNHLY, FYNNEI. This CDR3 contains 13 residues. The DNA of the CDR3 is TGTGCCAGCACCGAAGACAGAAACACTGAAGCTTTCTTT. It yields the protein CASTEDRNTEAFF. Full variable domain (outside the CDR3, taken from reference TRBV2 and TRBJ1-1): EPEVTQTPSHQVTQMGQEVILRCVPISNHLYFYWYRQILGQKVEFLVSFYNNEISEKSEIFDDQFSVERPDGSNFTLKIRSTKLEDSAMYFCASTEDRNTEAFFGQGTRLTVV.

The chain couples TRBV19 to TRBJ2-5, with D tentatively TRBD1 (7 bases). The germline V and J ends were trimmed by 5 bases and 4 bases, with 11 bases remaining between them. Per germline, CDR1 LNHDA and CDR2 SQIVND (reference sequence). This CDR3 region has 13 residues. CDR3 coding DNA: TGTGCCAGTAGTTCGCAGGGGGGAGAGACCCAGTACTTC. Protein: CASSSQGGETQYF.

This rearrangement joins TRBV12-3 or TRBV12-4 to TRBJ1-2; 8 bases line up with TRBD1. Trimming removed 6 bases from V and 8 bases from J; junction bases left unmatched: 8. CDR3 length: 13 amino acids. The DNA for the CDR3 is TGTGCCAGCAGCCCTGGACAGGGTGGGGGCTACACCTTC. Translating it yields CASSPGQGGGYTF.

This sequence joins TRBV7-9 and TRBJ1-1; perhaps TRBD1 as D (5 bases). CDR1 and CDR2 from the germline V gene are SEHNR and FQNEAQ (reference sequence). Trimming took 5 bases from V and 1 from J, leaving 8 bases between them. CDR3 length: 13 residues. The CDR3 sequence is CASSKGQNTEAFF. As DNA, the CDR3 is TGTGCCAGCAGCAAAGGACAGAACACTGAAGCTTTCTTT. Together with reference TRBV7-9 and TRBJ1-1, the CDR3 gives the full variable domain: DTGVSQNPRHKITKRGQNVTFRCDPISEHNRLYWYRQTLGQGPEFLTYFQNEAQLEKSRLLSDRFSAERPKGSFSTLEIQRTEQGDSAMYLCASSKGQNTEAFFGQGTRLTVV.

This clone is a singleton in its sample. V and J are TRBV10-3 and TRBJ1-1; D not certain. V gave up 5 bases and J gave up 7 bases, with 11 bases separating them. The CDR3 totals 12 residues. Germline V gene data show CDR1 as ENHRY and CDR2 as SYGVKD. The CDR3 coding sequence is TGTGCCATCAGTCCCGGGGTGAATGAAGCTTTCTTT. Amino acid sequence: CAISPGVNEAFF.

The V call is TRBV7-8, the J call TRBJ1-1, with D perhaps matching TRBD1 (5 bases). CDR3 size: 19 residues. Per germline, CDR1 SGHVS and CDR2 FQNEAQ. V lost 1 base to trimming and J lost 5 bases, with 26 bases between them. CDR3 sequence reads: CASSLVLVGVHVRGTEAFF. CDR3 nucleotide sequence: TGTGCCAGCAGCTTAGTTTTAGTCGGGGTTCACGTCCGGGGGACTGAAGCTTTCTTT.

The CDR3: CASSFGGYEQYF. The CDR3 bases are TGTGCCAGCAGTTTCGGCGGCTACGAGCAGTACTTC. The gene calls are TRBV12-3 or TRBV12-4 and TRBJ2-7, with D unresolved. This CDR3 is built from 12 residues. Trimming removed 3 bases at V and 3 bases at J, with 6 bases between.

The chain is built from TRBV28 and TRBJ1-2; 7 bases line up with TRBD1. The V segment lost 6 bases and the J segment 4 bases; nucleotides outside the gene matches: 8. The CDR3 covers 14 residues. Germline V gives CDR1 MDHEN, CDR2 SYDVKM. This CDR3 reads CASSSTRDSYGYTF. The CDR3 bases are TGTGCCAGCAGCTCTACCCGGGACAGCTATGGCTACACCTTC.

This chain uses TRBV6-2 or TRBV6-3 with TRBJ1-5; 7 bases agree with TRBD1. Germline CDR1 MNHEY, CDR2 SVGEGT. This CDR3 region has 15 residues. The ends lost 6 bases at V and 5 bases at J; junction bases unmatched: 10. As DNA, the CDR3 is TGTGCCAGCAGCTCCGGACAGGTGAAGTATCAGCCCCAGCATTTT. Its translation is CASSSGQVKYQPQHF.

The rearrangement links TRBV6-2 or TRBV6-3 to TRBJ1-5, with D hard to call. There are 13 residues in the CDR3. Trimming took 4 bases from V and 4 from J, leaving 8 bases between them. Looked up from germline, CDR1 is MNHEY and CDR2 is SVGEGT. CDR3 sequence reads: CASSFAANQPQHF. CDR3 DNA sequence: TGTGCCAGCAGTTTCGCAGCGAATCAGCCCCAGCATTTT.

The J gene is TRBJ2-1, the V gene TRBV5-1; possibly TRBD1 for D (6 bases). Per germline, CDR1 SGHRS and CDR2 YFSETQ. CDR3 length: 15 residues. The ends were cut back, 6 bases at V and 0 bases at J, with 13 bases in the middle. CDR3 sequence (DNA): TGCGCCAGCAACCTAGGACAGAGCTCCTACAATGAGCAGTTCTTC. Amino acids: CASNLGQSSYNEQFF.

The chain couples TRBV27 to TRBJ1-5; TRBD1 aligns across 10 bases. Trimming removed 6 bases from V and 1 base from J; junction bases left unmatched: 3. This CDR3 has 15 amino acids. Germline CDR1 MNHEY, CDR2 SMNVEV (reference sequence). CDR3 sequence (DNA): TGTGCCAGCAGACGGGACAGGGGAAGCAATCAGCCCCAGCATTTT. It translates to CASRRDRGSNQPQHF.

The chain links TRBV18 to TRBJ1-1; D uncertain. CDR3 length equals 15 residues. Trimming removed 1 base from V and 2 bases from J, with 11 bases in between. Germline values: CDR1 KGHSH, CDR2 LQKENI. The CDR3 reads CASSPQEATNTEAFF. In DNA, the CDR3 is TGTGCCAGCTCACCACAAGAGGCAACCAACACTGAAGCTTTCTTT.